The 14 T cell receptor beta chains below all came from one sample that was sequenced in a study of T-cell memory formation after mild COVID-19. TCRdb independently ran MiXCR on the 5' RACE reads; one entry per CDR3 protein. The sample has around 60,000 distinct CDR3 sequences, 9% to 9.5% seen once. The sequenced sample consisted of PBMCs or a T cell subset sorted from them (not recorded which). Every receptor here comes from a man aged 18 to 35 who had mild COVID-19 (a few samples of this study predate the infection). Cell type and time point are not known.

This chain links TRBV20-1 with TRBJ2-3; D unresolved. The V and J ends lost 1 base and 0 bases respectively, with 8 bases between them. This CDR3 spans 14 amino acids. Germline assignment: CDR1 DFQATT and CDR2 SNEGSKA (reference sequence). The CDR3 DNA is TGCAGTGCTAGAGGACTTGCGAGCACAGATACGCAGTATTTT. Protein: CSARGLASTDTQYF.

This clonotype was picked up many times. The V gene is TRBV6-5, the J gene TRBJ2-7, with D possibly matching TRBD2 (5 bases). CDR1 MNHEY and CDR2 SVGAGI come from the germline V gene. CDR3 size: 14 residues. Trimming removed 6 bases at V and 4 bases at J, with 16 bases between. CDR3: CASSPVDSDYEQYF. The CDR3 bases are TGTGCCAGCAGCCCAGTGGACTCCGATTACGAGCAGTACTTC.

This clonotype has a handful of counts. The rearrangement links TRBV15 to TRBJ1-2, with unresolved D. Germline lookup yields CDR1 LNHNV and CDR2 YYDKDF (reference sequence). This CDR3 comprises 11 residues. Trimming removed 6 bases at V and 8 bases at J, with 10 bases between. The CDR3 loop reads CATSANWGYTF. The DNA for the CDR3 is TGTGCCACCAGTGCCAACTGGGGCTACACCTTC. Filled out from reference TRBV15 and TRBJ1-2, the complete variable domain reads DAMVIQNPRYQVTQFGKPVTLSCSQTLNHNVMYWYQQKSSQAPKLLFHYYDKDFNNEADTPDNFQSRRPNTSFCFLDIRSPGLGDTAMYLCATSANWGYTFGSGTRLTVV.

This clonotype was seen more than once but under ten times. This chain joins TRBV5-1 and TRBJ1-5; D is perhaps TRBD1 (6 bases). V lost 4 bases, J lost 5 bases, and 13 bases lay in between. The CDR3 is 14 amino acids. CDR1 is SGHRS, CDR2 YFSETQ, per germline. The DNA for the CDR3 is TGCGCCAGCAGCCTGGACAGCAGGGATCAGCCCCAGCATTTT. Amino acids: CASSLDSRDQPQHF. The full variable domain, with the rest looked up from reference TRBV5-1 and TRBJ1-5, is KAGVTQTPRYLIKTRGQQVTLSCSPISGHRSVSWYQQTPGQGLQFLFEYFSETQRNKGNFPGRFSGRQFSNSRSEMNVSTLELGDSALYLCASSLDSRDQPQHFGDGTRLSIL.

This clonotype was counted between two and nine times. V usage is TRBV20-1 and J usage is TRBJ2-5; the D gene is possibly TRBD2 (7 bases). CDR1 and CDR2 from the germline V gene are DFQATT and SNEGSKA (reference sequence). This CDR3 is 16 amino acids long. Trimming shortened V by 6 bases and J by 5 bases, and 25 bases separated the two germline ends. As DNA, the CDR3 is TGCAGTGCCCCTACCACTGGCGGGGGCCTGGAGGAGACCCAGTACTTC. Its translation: CSAPTTGGGLEETQYF.

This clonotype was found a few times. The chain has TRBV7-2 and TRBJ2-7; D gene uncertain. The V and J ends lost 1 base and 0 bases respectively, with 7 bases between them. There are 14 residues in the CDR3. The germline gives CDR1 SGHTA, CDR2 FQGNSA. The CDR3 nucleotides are TGTGCCAGCAGCTTAGAGAGGAGCTCCTACGAGCAGTACTTC. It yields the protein CASSLERSSYEQYF.

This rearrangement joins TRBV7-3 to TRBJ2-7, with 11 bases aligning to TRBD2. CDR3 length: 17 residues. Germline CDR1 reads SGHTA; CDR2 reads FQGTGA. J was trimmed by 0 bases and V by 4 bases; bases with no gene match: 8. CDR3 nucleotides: TGTGCCAGCAGCTCCCGACTAGCGGGGCGAAGCTCCTACGAGCAGTACTTC. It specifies CASSSRLAGRSSYEQYF.

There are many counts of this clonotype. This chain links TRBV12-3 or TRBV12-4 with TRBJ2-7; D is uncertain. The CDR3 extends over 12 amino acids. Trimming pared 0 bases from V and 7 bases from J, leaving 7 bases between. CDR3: CASSLARWEQYF. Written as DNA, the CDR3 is TGTGCCAGCAGTTTAGCGCGGTGGGAGCAGTACTTC.

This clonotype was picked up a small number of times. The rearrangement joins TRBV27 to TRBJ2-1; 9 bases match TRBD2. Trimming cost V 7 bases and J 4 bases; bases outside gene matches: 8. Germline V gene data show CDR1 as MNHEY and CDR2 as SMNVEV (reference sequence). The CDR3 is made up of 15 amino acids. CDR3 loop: CASTSASGGYNEQFF. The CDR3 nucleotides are TGTGCCAGCACCTCCGCCAGCGGGGGGTACAATGAGCAGTTCTTC.

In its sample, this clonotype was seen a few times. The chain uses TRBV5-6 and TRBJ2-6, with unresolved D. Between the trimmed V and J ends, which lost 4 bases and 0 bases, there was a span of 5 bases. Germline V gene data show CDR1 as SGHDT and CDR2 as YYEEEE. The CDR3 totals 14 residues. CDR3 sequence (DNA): TGTGCCAGCAGCGGCGGCTCTGGGGCCAACGTCCTGACTTTC. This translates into CASSGGSGANVLTF.

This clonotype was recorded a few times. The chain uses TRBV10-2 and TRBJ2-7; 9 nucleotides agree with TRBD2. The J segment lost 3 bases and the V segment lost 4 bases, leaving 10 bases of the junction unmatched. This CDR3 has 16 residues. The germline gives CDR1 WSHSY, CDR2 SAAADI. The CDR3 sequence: CASSGLAVVVFYEQYF. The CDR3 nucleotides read TGCGCCAGCAGTGGACTAGCGGTGGTGGTTTTCTACGAGCAGTACTTC.

The CDR3 here is CASSFHYNEQFF. CDR3 sequence (DNA): TGTGCCAGCAGCTTTCATTACAATGAGCAGTTCTTC. The chain combines TRBV7-9 with TRBJ2-1; D is unresolved. The CDR3 spans 12 residues. V was cut by 3 bases and J by 4 bases, with 4 bases left in between. Germline V CDR1 and CDR2: SEHNR, FQNEAQ (reference sequence).

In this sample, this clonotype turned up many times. The CDR3 DNA reads as TGTGCCAGCAGCCTCGGGACATTAGCCAAAAACATTCAGTACTTC. This gives the protein CASSLGTLAKNIQYF. The chain carries TRBV3-1 and TRBJ2-4; D may be TRBD1 (6 bases). Germline V CDR1 and CDR2: LGHDT, YNNKEL (reference sequence). Trimming removed 4 bases at V and 0 bases at J, with 10 bases between. This CDR3 comprises 15 residues.

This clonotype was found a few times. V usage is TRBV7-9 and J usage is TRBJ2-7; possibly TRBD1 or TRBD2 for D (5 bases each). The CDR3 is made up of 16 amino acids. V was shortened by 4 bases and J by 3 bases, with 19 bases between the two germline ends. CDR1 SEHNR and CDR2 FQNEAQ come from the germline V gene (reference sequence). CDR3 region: CASSSSPGPSNYEQYV. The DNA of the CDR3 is TGTGCCAGCAGCTCTAGCCCGGGACCGAGCAACTACGAGCAGTACGTC.